Each of the 4 T cell receptor beta chains below was sequenced from the same sample in a study of blood T cells in healthy people across ages. A J-beta primer mix and a sample-barcoded 5' primer were used in a second PCR of roughly 6 to 12 cycles. TCRdb fed the 5' RACE reads into MiXCR, producing one record per CDR3 protein. Seen here are about 650,000 distinct CDR3 sequences, approximately 31% observed once, and the top ten hold about 16%. Input material: blood. The source of these receptors is a woman aged 80 or over in good health.

This clonotype was observed at least ten times. The chain joins TRBV4-2 to TRBJ2-3; 7 bases fit TRBD2. With V trimmed by 1 base and J by 0 bases, 10 bases remained unmatched. Germline-derived CDR1 and CDR2 are LGHNA and YNFKEQ. This CDR3 has 18 residues. The CDR3: CASSQGSGGGASTDTQYF. The CDR3, as DNA: TGTGCCAGCAGCCAAGGGTCGGGCGGGGGTGCTAGCACAGATACGCAGTATTTT.

In the case of this clonotype: Possible read error: a much larger clone is one base away. V is TRBV12-3 or TRBV12-4 and J is TRBJ2-3, with 10 positions matching TRBD2. The J segment lost 5 bases and the V segment lost 5 bases, leaving 7 bases of the junction unmatched. The CDR3 runs to 15 residues. CDR3 loop: CASSPQAGGVDTQYF. In DNA, the CDR3 is TGTGCCAGCAGTCCTCAAGCGGGGGGGGTAGATACGCAGTATTTT.

Points on this clonotype: A much larger clonotype is one base distant, so this may be a read error. V gene TRBV11-1 combines with J gene TRBJ2-6; D unclear. Trimming left V 7 bases short and J 1 base short, with 11 bases between. Germline V CDR1 and CDR2: SGHAT, FQDESV (reference sequence). CDR3 length: 15 residues. CDR3 in DNA: TGTGCCAGCAACTTCGACTTTTCTGGGGCCAACGTCCTGACTTTC. It yields the protein CASNFDFSGANVLTF.

This clonotype was recorded many times. The CDR3 DNA is TGTGCCTTTCCGGACAGGGCAGCGTACTTC. Translating gives CAFPDRAAYF. The chain couples TRBV21-1 to TRBJ2-4; the table's D call, TRBD1, was not checked against the DNA. TRBV21-1 represents a pseudogene. The CDR3 contains 10 residues.